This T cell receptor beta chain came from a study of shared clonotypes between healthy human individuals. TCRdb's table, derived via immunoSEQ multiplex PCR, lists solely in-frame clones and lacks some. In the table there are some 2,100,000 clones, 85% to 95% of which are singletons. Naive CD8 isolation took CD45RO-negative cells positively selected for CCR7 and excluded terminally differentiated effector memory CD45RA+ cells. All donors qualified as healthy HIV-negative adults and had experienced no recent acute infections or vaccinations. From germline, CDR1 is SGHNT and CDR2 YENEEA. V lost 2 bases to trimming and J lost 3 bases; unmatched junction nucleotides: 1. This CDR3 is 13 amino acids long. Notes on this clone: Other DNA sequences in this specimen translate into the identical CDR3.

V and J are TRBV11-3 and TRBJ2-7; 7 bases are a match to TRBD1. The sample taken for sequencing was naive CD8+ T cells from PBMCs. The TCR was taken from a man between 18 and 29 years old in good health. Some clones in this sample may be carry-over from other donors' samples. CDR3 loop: CASSLPGGYEQYF. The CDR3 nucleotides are TGTGCCAGCAGCTTACCAGGGGGCTACGAGCAGTACTTC.